The subject of this entry is one T cell receptor beta chain. The data are from a study of graft-versus-host responses after intestinal transplantation. The CDR3 loop spans 14 amino acids. Trimming cost V 4 bases and J 4 bases, with 11 bases left between them. The germline gives CDR1 MDHEN, CDR2 SYDVKM. The data were produced by immunoSEQ multiplex PCR, yet TCRdb's version contains in-frame clones alone and is incomplete. The sample shows roughly 36,000 clones, roughly 80% of them seen only once. This TCR derives from a human patient who received an intestinal transplant, so some T cells may come from the graft donor. The chain links TRBV28 to TRBJ2-1; D ambiguous. Here the sequenced sample was PBMCs, taken 1070 days after transplant. CDR3 loop: CASSSPAGYNEQFF. As DNA, the CDR3 is TGTGCCAGCAGTTCCCCCGCCGGTTACAATGAGCAGTTCTTC.